This record covers a single T cell receptor (beta chain). Its antigen is unknown. The CDR3 does not close with the conserved phenylalanine or tryptophan, likely indicating a read error. No DNA is shown, since the ends of the CDR3 on it are uncertain; the CDR3 is the one TCRdb lists. Axillary draining lymph nodes of breast cancer patients supplied the node samples. TCRdb recomputed calls from the multiplex PCR reads with MiXCR, one row per CDR3 protein. The repertoire consists of hundreds of thousands of distinct CDR3 sequences, with less than 40% occurring once and the leading ten covering just over 1.4%. This entry is derived from a study of breast tumors, draining lymph nodes, adjacent tissues. The CDR3 totals 9 residues, both ends included. Germline V gene sequence: CDR1 SGHVS, CDR2 FQNEAQ. Study outcomes and limitations: Most tumor T cells seemingly derive from lymph node, then expand in tumor. Compared with basal-like, luminal-like tumors shared significantly more repertoire with nontumor tissue. Compared with lymph nodes, tumors were less diverse; compared with nontumor tissue, more.

The clonotype comes from a female donor with breast cancer. Some clones in this sample may be carry-over from other donors' samples. The sample was axillary lymph node tissue. The rearrangement joins TRBV7-8 to TRBJ1-4; the D call of TRBD1 is as the table states it, not checked on the DNA. The CDR3 loop is CASSLTGFY.